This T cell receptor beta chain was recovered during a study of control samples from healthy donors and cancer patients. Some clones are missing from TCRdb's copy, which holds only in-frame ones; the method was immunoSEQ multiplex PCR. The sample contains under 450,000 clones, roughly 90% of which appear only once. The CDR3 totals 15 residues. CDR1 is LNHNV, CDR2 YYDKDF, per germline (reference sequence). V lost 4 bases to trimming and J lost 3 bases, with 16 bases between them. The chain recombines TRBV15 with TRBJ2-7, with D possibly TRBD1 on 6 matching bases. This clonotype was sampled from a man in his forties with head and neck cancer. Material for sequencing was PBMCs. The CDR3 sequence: CATSIRRGQSYEQYF. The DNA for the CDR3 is TGTGCCACCAGCATCAGAAGAGGACAGAGCTACGAGCAGTACTTC.